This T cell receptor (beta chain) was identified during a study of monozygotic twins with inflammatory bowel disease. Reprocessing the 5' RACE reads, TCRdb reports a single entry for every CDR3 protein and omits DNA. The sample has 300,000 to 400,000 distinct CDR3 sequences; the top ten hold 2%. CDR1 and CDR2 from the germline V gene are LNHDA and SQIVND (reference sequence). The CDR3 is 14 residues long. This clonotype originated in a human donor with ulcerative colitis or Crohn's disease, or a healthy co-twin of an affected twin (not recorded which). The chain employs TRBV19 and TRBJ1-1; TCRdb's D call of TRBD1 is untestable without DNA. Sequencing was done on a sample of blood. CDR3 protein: CASSNRAFDTEASF.